A single sample is the source of the 18 T cell receptor beta chains below, sequenced in a study of blood T cell repertoires in COVID-19. Profiled with immunoSEQ multiplex PCR; TCRdb holds only in-frame clones, not every one. The sample consists of hundreds of thousands of clones, roughly 86% of them appearing once. Sample: PBMCs or T cells enriched from blood (not recorded which). Receptor source: a woman in her fifties or sixties who had recovered from COVID-19.

This chain uses TRBV2 with TRBJ1-1; TRBD1 aligns across 7 bases. The CDR3 is 14 residues long. CDR1 SNHLY and CDR2 FYNNEI come from the germline V gene. V trimming: 8 bases; J trimming: 5 bases; junction bases outside the gene matches: 11. The CDR3 sequence is CASQLTGPGTEAFF. CDR3 in DNA: TGTGCCAGCCAGTTGACAGGGCCAGGAACTGAAGCTTTCTTT. Supplemented by reference TRBV2 and TRBJ1-1, the full variable domain reads EPEVTQTPSHQVTQMGQEVILRCVPISNHLYFYWYRQILGQKVEFLVSFYNNEISEKSEIFDDQFSVERPDGSNFTLKIRSTKLEDSAMYFCASQLTGPGTEAFFGQGTRLTVV.

This clone has more than one count but fewer than ten. The chain links TRBV5-1 to TRBJ2-1; a weak D match, TRBD1 (5 bases). This CDR3 has 13 amino acids. V was cut by 4 bases and J by 6 bases, with 11 bases left in between. CDR1 is SGHRS, CDR2 YFSETQ, per germline. CDR3 coding DNA: TGCGCCAGCAGCCTGCAGGGAAGCAATGAGCAGTTCTTC. It yields the protein CASSLQGSNEQFF.

The chain has TRBV24-1 and TRBJ2-6; 12 bases match TRBD1. CDR1 KGHDR and CDR2 SFDVKD come from the germline V gene. V lost 0 bases, J lost 4 bases, and 18 bases stayed unmatched. The CDR3 runs to 23 residues. The CDR3 DNA reads TGTGCCACCAGTGATTTGACTGGAAAACGGGACAGGGGGCTATTGAGAGGGGCCAACGTCCTGACTTTC. Its translation is CATSDLTGKRDRGLLRGANVLTF.

This clone was found a few times. The V and J genes are TRBV19 and TRBJ2-6; possibly TRBD2 for D (6 bases). With 2 bases removed from V and 0 bases from J, the gap between germline ends came to 14 bases. CDR3 length: 18 residues. CDR1 and CDR2 (germline): LNHDA, SQIVND (reference sequence). The CDR3 DNA sequence: TGTGCCAGTAGTATAATGGCGGGATCGAGCTCTGGGGCCAACGTCCTGACTTTC. As protein: CASSIMAGSSSGANVLTF.

The genes are TRBV27 and TRBJ2-2, with TRBD2 matching 9 bases. Trimming removed 5 bases from V and 4 bases from J; junction bases left unmatched: 8. Germline loops: CDR1 MNHEY, CDR2 SMNVEV (reference sequence). The CDR3 length is 16 residues. As DNA, the CDR3 is TGTGCCAGCAGTCGGATAGCGGGAGCGGGCACCGGGGAGCTGTTTTTT. It encodes CASSRIAGAGTGELFF.

The gene calls are TRBV7-2 and TRBJ2-1, with D perhaps matching TRBD2 (5 bases). V lost 4 bases, J lost 0 bases, and 13 bases lay in between. In germline, CDR1 is SGHTA, CDR2 FQGNSA. This CDR3 spans 16 amino acids. DNA for the CDR3: TGTGCCAGCAGCTCGCAATCGGGATCCTCCTACAATGAGCAGTTCTTC. This encodes CASSSQSGSSYNEQFF.

This rearrangement joins TRBV28 to TRBJ1-2; 7 bases map to TRBD1. Germline CDR1 MDHEN, CDR2 SYDVKM. The V and J ends lost 7 bases and 2 bases, in that order; junction bases with no gene match: 4. The length of the CDR3 is 13 residues. CDR3 bases: TGTGCCAGCAATGCAGGGGGAAACTATGGCTACACCTTC. Amino acid sequence: CASNAGGNYGYTF.

Here the CDR3 DNA reads TGTGCCAGCAGTTTAGCGGGGTACAATGAGCAGTTCTTC. The encoded protein is CASSLAGYNEQFF. This chain links TRBV27 with TRBJ2-1, with a weak D call TRBD2 (6 bases). The germline gives CDR1 MNHEY, CDR2 SMNVEV (reference sequence). The CDR3 has 13 residues. Trimming left V 2 bases short and J 4 bases short, with 6 bases between.

This chain connects TRBV28 to TRBJ1-1; tentatively, D is TRBD1 (6 bases). The CDR3 has 15 residues. Germline V gene data show CDR1 as MDHEN and CDR2 as SYDVKM. The V gene lost 4 bases and the J gene lost 11 bases, with 23 bases spanning the gap. CDR3 in amino acids: CASSSPGRGALEAFF. CDR3 bases: TGTGCCAGCAGTTCCCCTGGGAGGGGGGCCCTTGAGGCTTTCTTT.

This rearrangement joins TRBV6-5 to TRBJ1-2, with D perhaps matching TRBD1 (5 bases). The germline gives CDR1 MNHEY, CDR2 SVGAGI. The CDR3 sequence is 15 residues long. V was clipped by 5 bases and J by 7 bases, with 20 bases between them. The CDR3 DNA is TGTGCCAGCAGTACGACCCTTGACAGCTTGGGTGGCTACACCTTC. Translation: CASSTTLDSLGGYTF.

The chain has TRBV2 and TRBJ2-5; 8 bases are a match to TRBD1. Germline V gives CDR1 SNHLY, CDR2 FYNNEI. The CDR3 consists of 15 residues. The V gene end was trimmed by 6 bases and the J gene end by 4 bases; junction bases not matched to a gene: 10. The CDR3 loop reads CASSETGTGGETQYF. The DNA of the CDR3 is TGTGCCAGCAGCGAGACTGGGACAGGAGGAGAGACCCAGTACTTC.

J is TRBJ1-1 and V is TRBV30, with D maybe TRBD1 (6 bases). The CDR3 is 14 amino acids. Germline CDR1 is GTSNPN and CDR2 is SVGIG (reference sequence). With 3 bases removed from V and 6 bases from J, the gap between germline ends came to 17 bases. CDR3 amino acids: CAWRQQGGGSEAFF. Here the CDR3 DNA reads TGTGCCTGGAGACAACAGGGCGGGGGGTCTGAAGCTTTCTTT.

The chain couples TRBV7-3 to TRBJ2-2; 11 bases match TRBD2. V shed 2 bases, J shed 1 base, and the junction held 0 bases outside the gene matches. Germline assignment: CDR1 SGHTA and CDR2 FQGTGA. The CDR3 is 16 amino acids. CDR3 in DNA: TGTGCCAGCAGCTTAGGACTAGCGGGGAACACCGGGGAGCTGTTTTTT. It translates to CASSLGLAGNTGELFF.

This chain connects TRBV4-1 to TRBJ1-2; D ambiguous. The CDR3 totals 15 residues. Germline assignment: CDR1 MGHRA and CDR2 YSYEKL. V was shortened by 4 bases and J by 8 bases, with 20 bases between the two germline ends. CDR3 nucleotide sequence: TGCGCCAGCAGCCCCCTCCCTCGGGGATATGACGGCTACACCTTC. Amino acids: CASSPLPRGYDGYTF.

Written as DNA, the CDR3 is TGTGCCATCAGTGAGTCGACTAGCTCTGGGGCCAACGTCCTGACTTTC. Translated, it gives CAISESTSSGANVLTF. The gene calls are TRBV10-3 and TRBJ2-6; weak D call: TRBD2 (6 bases). Deletions cut 0 bases from V and 0 bases from J, with 6 bases between. There are 16 residues in the CDR3. Germline CDR1 and CDR2: ENHRY and SYGVKD.

The rearrangement links TRBV11-2 to TRBJ2-2; possibly TRBD2 for D (6 bases). The germline V gene encodes CDR1 SGHAT and CDR2 FQNNGV. Trimming took 4 bases from V and 5 from J, leaving 8 bases between them. The CDR3 consists of 13 residues. This CDR3 reads CASSSRETGELFF. The CDR3, as DNA: TGTGCCAGCAGCTCACGGGAGACCGGGGAGCTGTTTTTT.

J is TRBJ1-6 and V is TRBV19, with a tentative D call TRBD1 (6 bases). The CDR3 covers 14 residues. The ends were cut back, 9 bases at V and 2 bases at J, with 11 bases in the middle. Germline V gene data show CDR1 as LNHDA and CDR2 as SQIVND (reference sequence). CDR3 sequence reads: CASQQGAYNSPLHF. The CDR3 DNA follows: TGTGCCAGCCAACAGGGCGCCTATAATTCACCCCTCCACTTT.

This rearrangement joins TRBV9 to TRBJ2-1; 10 bases agree with TRBD2. Trimming removed 0 bases from V and 3 bases from J; junction bases left unmatched: 12. The CDR3 has 19 residues. CDR1 and CDR2 from the germline V gene are SGDLS and YYNGEE. The CDR3 nucleotides read TGTGCCAGCAGCGTAGCCTGGTCTTCTAGCGGGAGAAACTACAATGAGCAGTTCTTC. Translated, it gives CASSVAWSSSGRNYNEQFF.